The T cell receptor beta chain described here comes from a study of PD-L1 blockade in urothelial cancer. Looking at the study overall: Patients went on atezolizumab at some point between 2014 and 2015, receiving 1,200 mg intravenously every 3 weeks. Blood analyses occurred 3 weeks (second dose) and 6 weeks post treatment start. T cells were recovered from blood samples at a median of approximately 150,000.

Sequenced by immunoSEQ multiplex PCR; TCRdb stores in-frame clones only, minus some. The data show some 97,000 clones, with about nine tenths seen just once and roughly 0.93% held by the top ten. This clone was picked up a small number of times. Germline V gives CDR1 KGHSH, CDR2 LQKENI. This CDR3 comprises 13 residues. V lost 4 bases and J 4 bases, leaving 11 bases between the germline ends. Patients presented with locally advanced or metastatic urothelial carcinoma. The specimen comprised PBMCs, sampled around atezolizumab (anti-PD-L1) treatment. The clonotype originates from a woman aged 80 or over with urothelial cancer. The chain couples TRBV18 to TRBJ2-7; D gene uncertain. The chain's CDR3 is CASSQYSMYEQYF. The CDR3 bases are TGTGCCAGCTCACAATATTCTATGTACGAGCAGTACTTC. The variable domain in full, completed from reference TRBV18 and TRBJ2-7, reads NAGVMQNPRHLVRRRGQEARLRCSPMKGHSHVYWYRQLPEEGLKFMVYLQKENIIDESGMPKERFSAEFPKEGPSILRIQQVVRGDSAAYFCASSQYSMYEQYFGPGTRLTVT.